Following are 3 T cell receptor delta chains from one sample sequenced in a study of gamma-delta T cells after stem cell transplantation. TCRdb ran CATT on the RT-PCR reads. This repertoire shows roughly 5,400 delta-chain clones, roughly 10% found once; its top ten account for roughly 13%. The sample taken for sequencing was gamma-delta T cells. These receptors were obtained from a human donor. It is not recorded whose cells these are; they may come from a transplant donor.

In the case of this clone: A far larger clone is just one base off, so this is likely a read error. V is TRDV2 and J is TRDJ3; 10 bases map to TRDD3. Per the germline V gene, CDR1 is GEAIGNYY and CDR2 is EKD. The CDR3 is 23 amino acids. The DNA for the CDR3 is TGTGCCTGTGACACCGAGGGACTGAACTGGGGGATCCAGGCCTCCTGGGCCACCCGACAGATGTTTTTC. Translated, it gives CACDTEGLNWGIQASWATRQMFF.

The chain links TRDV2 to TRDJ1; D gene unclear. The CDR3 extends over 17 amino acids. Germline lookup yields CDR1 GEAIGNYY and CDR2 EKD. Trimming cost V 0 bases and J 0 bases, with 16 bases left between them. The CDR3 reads CACDTVGLRPYTDKLIF. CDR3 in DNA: TGTGCCTGTGACACCGTGGGACTCCGCCCGTACACCGATAAACTCATCTTT.

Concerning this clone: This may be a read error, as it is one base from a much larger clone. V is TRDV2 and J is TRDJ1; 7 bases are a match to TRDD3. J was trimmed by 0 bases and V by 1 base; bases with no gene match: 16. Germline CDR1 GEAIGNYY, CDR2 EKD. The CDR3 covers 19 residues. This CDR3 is CACDTMLLGYPPYTDKLIF. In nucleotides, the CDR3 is TGTGCCTGTGACACGATGTTACTGGGGTATCCTCCGTACACCGATAAACTCATCTTT.